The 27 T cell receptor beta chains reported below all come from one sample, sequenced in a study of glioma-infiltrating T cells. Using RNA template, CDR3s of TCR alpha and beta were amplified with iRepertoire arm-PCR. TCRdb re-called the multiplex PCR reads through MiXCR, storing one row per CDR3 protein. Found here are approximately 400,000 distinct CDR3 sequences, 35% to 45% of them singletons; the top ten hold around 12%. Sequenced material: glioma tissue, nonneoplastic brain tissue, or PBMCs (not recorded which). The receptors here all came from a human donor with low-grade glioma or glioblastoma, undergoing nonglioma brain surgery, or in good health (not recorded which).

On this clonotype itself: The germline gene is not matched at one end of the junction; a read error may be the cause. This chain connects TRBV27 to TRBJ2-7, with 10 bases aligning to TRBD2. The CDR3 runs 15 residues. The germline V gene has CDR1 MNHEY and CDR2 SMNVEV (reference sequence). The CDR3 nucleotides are TGTGCCGGCAGTTTAAGGTTTCGGCCTAGCGGGAGAAAGTACTTC. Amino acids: CAGSLRFRPSGRKYF.

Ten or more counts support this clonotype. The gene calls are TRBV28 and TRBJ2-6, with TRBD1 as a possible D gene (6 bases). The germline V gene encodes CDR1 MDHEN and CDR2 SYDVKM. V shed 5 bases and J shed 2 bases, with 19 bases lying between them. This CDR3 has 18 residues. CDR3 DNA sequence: TGTGCCAGCAGTACCCGGGGCAGGGGAAAAGCTGGGGCCAACGTCCTGACTTTC. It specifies CASSTRGRGKAGANVLTF.

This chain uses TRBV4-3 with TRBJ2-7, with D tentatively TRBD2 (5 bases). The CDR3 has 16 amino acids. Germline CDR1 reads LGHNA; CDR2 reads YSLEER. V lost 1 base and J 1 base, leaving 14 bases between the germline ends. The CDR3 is CASSQARTGFSYEQYF. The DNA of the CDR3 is TGCGCCAGCAGCCAAGCTAGGACGGGGTTTTCCTACGAGCAGTACTTC.

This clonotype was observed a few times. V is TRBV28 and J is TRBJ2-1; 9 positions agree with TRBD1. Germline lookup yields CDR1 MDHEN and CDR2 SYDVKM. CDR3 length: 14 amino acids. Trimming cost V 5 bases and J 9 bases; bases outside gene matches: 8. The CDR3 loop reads CASSTPDRGVEQFF. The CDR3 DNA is TGTGCCAGCAGTACTCCGGACAGGGGAGTTGAGCAGTTCTTC.

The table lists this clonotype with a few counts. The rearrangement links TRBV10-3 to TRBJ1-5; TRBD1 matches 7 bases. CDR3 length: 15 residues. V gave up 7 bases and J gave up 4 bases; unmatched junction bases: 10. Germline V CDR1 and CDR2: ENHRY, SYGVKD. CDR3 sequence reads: CAITNRDRKNQPQHF. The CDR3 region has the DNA TGTGCCATCACTAACCGGGACAGAAAGAATCAGCCCCAGCATTTT.

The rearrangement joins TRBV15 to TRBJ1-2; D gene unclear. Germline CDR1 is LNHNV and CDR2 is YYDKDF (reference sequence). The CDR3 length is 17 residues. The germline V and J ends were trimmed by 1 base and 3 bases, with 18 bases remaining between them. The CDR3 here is CATSRANMGGNHYGYTF. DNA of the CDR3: TGTGCCACCAGCAGAGCTAATATGGGAGGCAACCACTATGGCTACACCTTC. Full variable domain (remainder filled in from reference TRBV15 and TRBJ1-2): DAMVIQNPRYQVTQFGKPVTLSCSQTLNHNVMYWYQQKSSQAPKLLFHYYDKDFNNEADTPDNFQSRRPNTSFCFLDIRSPGLGDTAMYLCATSRANMGGNHYGYTFGSGTRLTVV.

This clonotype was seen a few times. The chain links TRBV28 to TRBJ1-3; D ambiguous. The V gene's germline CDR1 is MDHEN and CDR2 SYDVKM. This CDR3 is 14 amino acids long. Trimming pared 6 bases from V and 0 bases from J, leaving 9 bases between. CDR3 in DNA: TGTGCCAGCAGGCCATCAGGCTCTGGAAACACCATATATTTT. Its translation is CASRPSGSGNTIYF.

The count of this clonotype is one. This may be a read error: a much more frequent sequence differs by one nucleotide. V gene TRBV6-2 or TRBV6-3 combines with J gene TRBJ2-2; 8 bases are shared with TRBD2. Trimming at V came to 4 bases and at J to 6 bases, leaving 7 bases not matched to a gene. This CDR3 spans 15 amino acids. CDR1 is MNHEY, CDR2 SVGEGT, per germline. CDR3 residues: CASSFRTSPSGELFF. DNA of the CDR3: TGTGCCAGCAGTTTCCGGACTAGCCCTTCCGGGGAGCTGTTTTTT.

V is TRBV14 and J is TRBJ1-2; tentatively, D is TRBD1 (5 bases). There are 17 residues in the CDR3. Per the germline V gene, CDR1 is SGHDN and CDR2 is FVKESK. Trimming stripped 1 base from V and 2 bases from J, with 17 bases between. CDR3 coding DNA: TGTGCCAGCAGCCAAGGGATTAAATTGACAGCAAACTATGGCTACACCTTC. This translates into CASSQGIKLTANYGYTF. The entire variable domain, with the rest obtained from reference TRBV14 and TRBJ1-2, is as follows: EAGVTQFPSHSVIEKGQTVTLRCDPISGHDNLYWYRRVMGKEIKFLLHFVKESKQDESGMPNNRFLAERTGGTYSTLKVQPAELEDSGVYFCASSQGIKLTANYGYTFGSGTRLTVV.

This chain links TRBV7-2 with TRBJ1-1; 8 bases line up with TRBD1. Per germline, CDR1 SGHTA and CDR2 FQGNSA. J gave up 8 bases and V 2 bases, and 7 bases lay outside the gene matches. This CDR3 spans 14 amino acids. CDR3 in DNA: TGTGCCAGCAGCTTACAGGGGGCGGGAGCGGAAGCTTTCTTT. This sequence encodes CASSLQGAGAEAFF.

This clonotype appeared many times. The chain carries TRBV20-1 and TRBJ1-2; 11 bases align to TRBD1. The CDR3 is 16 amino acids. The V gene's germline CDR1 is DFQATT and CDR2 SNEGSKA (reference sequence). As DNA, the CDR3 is TGCGTCAGGTCACGAGGACAGGGGGCCTTAGACTATGGCTACACCTTC. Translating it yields CVRSRGQGALDYGYTF.

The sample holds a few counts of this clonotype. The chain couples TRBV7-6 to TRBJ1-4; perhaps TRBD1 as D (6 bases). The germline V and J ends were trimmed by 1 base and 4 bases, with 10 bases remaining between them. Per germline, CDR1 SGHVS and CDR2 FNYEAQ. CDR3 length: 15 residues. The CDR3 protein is CASSLGAGVNEKLFF. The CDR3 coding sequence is TGTGCCAGCAGCTTAGGGGCAGGGGTTAATGAAAAACTGTTTTTT. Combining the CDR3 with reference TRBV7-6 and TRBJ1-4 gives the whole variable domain GAGVSQSPRYKVTKRGQDVALRCDPISGHVSLYWYRQALGQGPEFLTYFNYEAQQDKSGLPNDRFSAERPEGSISTLTIQRTEQRDSAMYRCASSLGAGVNEKLFFGSGTQLSVL.

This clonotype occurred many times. CDR3 protein: CASSYTGIYYEQYF. DNA for the CDR3: TGTGCCAGCAGTTATACTGGTATCTACTACGAGCAGTACTTC. The chain couples TRBV6-2 or TRBV6-3 to TRBJ2-7, with unresolved D. Trimming removed 3 bases at V and 3 bases at J, with 12 bases between. This CDR3 region has 14 residues. Germline V CDR1 and CDR2: MNHEY, SVGEGT.

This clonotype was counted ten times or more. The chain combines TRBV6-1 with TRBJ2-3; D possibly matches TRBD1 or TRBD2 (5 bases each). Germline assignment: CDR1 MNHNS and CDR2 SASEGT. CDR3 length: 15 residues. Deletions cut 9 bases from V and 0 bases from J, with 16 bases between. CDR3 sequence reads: CASSGAAPSTDTQYF. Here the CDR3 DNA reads TGTGCCAGTTCCGGGGCTGCACCTAGCACAGATACGCAGTATTTT.

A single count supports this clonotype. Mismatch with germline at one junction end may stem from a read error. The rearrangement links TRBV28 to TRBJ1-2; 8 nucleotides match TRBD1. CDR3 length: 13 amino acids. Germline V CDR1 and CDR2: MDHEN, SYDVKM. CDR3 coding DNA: TGTGCCGGCAGTTTACACAGGGGGTATGGCTACACCTTC. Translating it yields CAGSLHRGYGYTF.

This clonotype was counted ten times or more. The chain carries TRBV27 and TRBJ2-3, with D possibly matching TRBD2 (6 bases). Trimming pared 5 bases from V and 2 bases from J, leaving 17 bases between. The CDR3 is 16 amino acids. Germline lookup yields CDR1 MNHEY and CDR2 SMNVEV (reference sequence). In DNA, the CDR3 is TGTGCCAGCAGTCCCTTGGAGGGATCCCCCACAGATACGCAGTATTTT. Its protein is CASSPLEGSPTDTQYF.

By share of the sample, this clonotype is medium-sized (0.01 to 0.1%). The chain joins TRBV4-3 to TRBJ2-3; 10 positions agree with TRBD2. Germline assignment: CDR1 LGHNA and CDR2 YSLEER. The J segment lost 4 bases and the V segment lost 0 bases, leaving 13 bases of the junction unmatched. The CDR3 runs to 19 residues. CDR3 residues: CASSQDLPRASGRPDTQYF. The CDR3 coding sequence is TGCGCCAGCAGCCAAGATCTCCCCCGGGCTAGCGGGAGACCAGATACGCAGTATTTT.

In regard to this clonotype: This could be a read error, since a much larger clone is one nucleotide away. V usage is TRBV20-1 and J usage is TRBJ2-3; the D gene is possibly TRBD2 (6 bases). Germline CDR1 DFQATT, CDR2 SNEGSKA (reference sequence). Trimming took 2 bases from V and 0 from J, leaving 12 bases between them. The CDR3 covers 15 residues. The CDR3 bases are TGCAGTGCTAGATCTTCCAGCGGGAGCACAGATACGCAGTATTTT. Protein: CSARSSSGSTDTQYF.

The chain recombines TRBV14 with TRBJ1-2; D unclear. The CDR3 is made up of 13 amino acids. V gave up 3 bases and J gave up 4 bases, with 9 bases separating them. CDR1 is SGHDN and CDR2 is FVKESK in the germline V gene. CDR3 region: CASSQNSPYGYTF. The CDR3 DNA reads TGTGCCAGCAGCCAGAACAGCCCCTATGGCTACACCTTC.

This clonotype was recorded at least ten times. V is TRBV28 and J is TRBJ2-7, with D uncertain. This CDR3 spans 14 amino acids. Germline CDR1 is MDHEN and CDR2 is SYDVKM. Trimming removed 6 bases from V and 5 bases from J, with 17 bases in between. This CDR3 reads CASREVAGVDEQYF. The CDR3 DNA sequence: TGTGCCAGCAGGGAAGTCGCAGGAGTGGACGAGCAGTACTTC.

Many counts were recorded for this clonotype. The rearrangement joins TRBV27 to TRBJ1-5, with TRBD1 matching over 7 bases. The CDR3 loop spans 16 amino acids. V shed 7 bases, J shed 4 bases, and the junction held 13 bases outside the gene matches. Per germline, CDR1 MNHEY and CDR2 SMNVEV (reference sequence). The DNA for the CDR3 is TGTGCCAGCATGTCCCTTAGGGACAGACCGAATCAGCCCCAGCATTTT. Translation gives CASMSLRDRPNQPQHF.

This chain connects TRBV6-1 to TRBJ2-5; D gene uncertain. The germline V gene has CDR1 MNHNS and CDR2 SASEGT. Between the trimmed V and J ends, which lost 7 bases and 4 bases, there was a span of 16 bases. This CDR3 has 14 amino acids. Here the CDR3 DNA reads TGTGCCAGCATTCTTCTTCTCCCCACAGAGACCCAGTACTTC. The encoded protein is CASILLLPTETQYF.

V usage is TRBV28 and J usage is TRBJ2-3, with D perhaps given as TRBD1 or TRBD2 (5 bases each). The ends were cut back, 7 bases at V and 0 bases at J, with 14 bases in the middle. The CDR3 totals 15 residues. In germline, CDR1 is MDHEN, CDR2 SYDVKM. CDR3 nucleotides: TGTGCCAGCACTTGGGGGACGACGAGCACAGATACGCAGTATTTT. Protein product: CASTWGTTSTDTQYF. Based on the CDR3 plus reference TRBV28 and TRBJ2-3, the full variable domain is DVKVTQSSRYLVKRTGEKVFLECVQDMDHENMFWYRQDPGLGLRLIYFSYDVKMKEKGDIPEGYSVSREKKERFSLILESASTNQTSMYLCASTWGTTSTDTQYFGPGTRLTVL.

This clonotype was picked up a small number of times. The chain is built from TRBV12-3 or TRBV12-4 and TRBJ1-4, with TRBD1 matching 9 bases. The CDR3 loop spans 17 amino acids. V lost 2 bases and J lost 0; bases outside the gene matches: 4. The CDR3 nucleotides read TGTGCCAGCAGTTTATGGGACAGGGAACCAACTAATGAAAAACTGTTTTTT. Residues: CASSLWDREPTNEKLFF.

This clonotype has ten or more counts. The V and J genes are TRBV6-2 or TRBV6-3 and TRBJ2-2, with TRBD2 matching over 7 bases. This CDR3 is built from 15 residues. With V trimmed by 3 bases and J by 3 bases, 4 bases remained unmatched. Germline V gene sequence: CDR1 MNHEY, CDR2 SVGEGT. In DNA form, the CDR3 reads TGTGCCAGCAGTTATTTGCTAGCGGACACCGGGGAGCTGTTTTTT. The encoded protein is CASSYLLADTGELFF.

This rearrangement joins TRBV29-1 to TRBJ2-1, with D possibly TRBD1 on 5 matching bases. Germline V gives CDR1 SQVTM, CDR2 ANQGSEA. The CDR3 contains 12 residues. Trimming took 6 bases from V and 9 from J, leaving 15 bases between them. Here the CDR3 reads CSVSGPDSEQFF. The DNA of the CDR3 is TGCAGCGTCTCCGGGCCCGACAGTGAGCAGTTCTTC.

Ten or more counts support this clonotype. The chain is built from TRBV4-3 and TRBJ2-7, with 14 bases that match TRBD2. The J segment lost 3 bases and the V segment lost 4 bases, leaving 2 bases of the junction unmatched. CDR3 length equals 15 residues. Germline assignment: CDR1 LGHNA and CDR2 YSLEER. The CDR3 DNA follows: TGCGCCAGCAGCCGACTAGCGGGAGGGCTCTACGAGCAGTACTTC. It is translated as CASSRLAGGLYEQYF.